Below, 9 T cell receptor beta chains from the same sample are listed, as sequenced in a study of blood T cells in healthy people across ages. The use of a sample-barcoded 5' primer and a J-beta primer mix characterized a second PCR of roughly 6 to 11 cycles. TCRdb used MiXCR to reprocess the 5' RACE reads, holding one entry per CDR3 protein. The sample lists approximately 400,000 distinct CDR3 sequences; roughly half were seen once. Material for sequencing was blood. These receptors were obtained from a man between 60 and 75 years old in good health.

The rearrangement joins TRBV3-1 to TRBJ2-3; 12 nucleotides align to TRBD2. After removal of 8 bases from V and 6 bases from J, the junction contained 9 bases not matched to a gene. Germline loops: CDR1 LGHDT, CDR2 YNNKEL (reference sequence). The CDR3 contains 15 residues. Written as DNA, the CDR3 is TGTGCCAGCGGATTAGGACTAGCGGGGCACGATACGCAGTATTTT. This sequence encodes CASGLGLAGHDTQYF.

J is TRBJ2-7 and V is TRBV4-2; perhaps TRBD2 as D (6 bases). Trimming took off 1 base at V and 6 bases at J, with 13 bases between the two ends. In germline, CDR1 is LGHNA, CDR2 YNFKEQ. This CDR3 is 14 amino acids long. The CDR3 is CASSQGDSDLEQYF. DNA of the CDR3: TGTGCCAGCAGCCAAGGGGACTCTGACCTCGAGCAGTACTTC.

Remarks on this clonotype: A much larger clone differs by one base, so this may be a read error. The gene calls are TRBV3-1 and TRBJ2-5; possibly TRBD2 for D (6 bases). CDR1 and CDR2 (germline): LGHDT, YNNKEL (reference sequence). Trimming shortened V by 1 base and J by 2 bases, and 11 bases separated the two germline ends. The CDR3 loop spans 15 amino acids. This chain's CDR3 is CASSQGWRGQETQYF. The CDR3 DNA sequence: TGTGCCAGCAGCCAAGGTTGGAGGGGACAAGAGACCCAGTACTTC.

The chain employs TRBV6-6 and TRBJ2-1, with 15 bases lining up with TRBD2. V was clipped by 7 bases and J by 10 bases; unmatched bases: 11. Germline V gene lookup returns CDR1 MNHNY and CDR2 SVGAGI (reference sequence). This CDR3 is 16 amino acids long. The CDR3 coding sequence is TGTGCCAGCAACCCCGGACTAGCGGGAGGGCCATTGGAGCAGTTCTTC. As protein: CASNPGLAGGPLEQFF.

This chain links TRBV7-3 with TRBJ2-4; 7 bases map to TRBD2. The better agreement between TRBJ2-7 and the DNA end casts doubt on the J call. This CDR3 contains 15 residues. Germline V gene sequence: CDR1 SGHTA, CDR2 FQGTGA. The CDR3, as DNA: TGTGCCAGCAGCAGAAACGGCGGGAGCTTGAACGAGCAGTACTTC. This codes for CASSRNGGSLNEQYF.

J is TRBJ2-3 and V is TRBV5-1; possibly TRBD2 for D (6 bases). The V gene's germline CDR1 is SGHRS and CDR2 YFSETQ. Trimming left V 3 bases short and J 0 bases short, with 14 bases between. CDR3 length: 16 residues. The CDR3 reads CASSSGLAASTDTQYF. In DNA form, the CDR3 reads TGCGCCAGCAGCTCCGGTTTAGCGGCTAGCACAGATACGCAGTATTTT.

In this sample, this clonotype turned up a few times. V gene TRBV6-5 combines with J gene TRBJ2-5; D is possibly TRBD1 (6 bases). The CDR3 extends over 12 amino acids. Germline V lookup: CDR1 MNHEY, CDR2 SVGAGI. Trimming left V 2 bases short and J 7 bases short, with 8 bases between. CDR3 coding DNA: TGTGCCAGCAGTTACCAACAGGGGACCCAGTACTTC. This encodes CASSYQQGTQYF.

The genes are TRBV24-1 and TRBJ1-5; TRBD1 agrees at 12 bases. The CDR3 sequence is 21 residues long. Germline assignment: CDR1 KGHDR and CDR2 SFDVKD. The junction had 25 bases not matched to a gene; V was cut back by 7 bases and J by 7 bases. The CDR3 sequence is CATSDRYGTGGSGTTGQPQHF. Here the CDR3 DNA reads TGTGCCACCAGCGATCGATACGGGACAGGGGGCTCCGGGACTACCGGGCAGCCCCAGCATTTT.

Many counts were recorded for this clonotype. The chain links TRBV28 to TRBJ2-7, with 9 positions matching TRBD2. Germline CDR1 is MDHEN and CDR2 is SYDVKM. This CDR3 region has 14 residues. V dropped 5 bases and J dropped 2; count of bases not matched to a gene: 4. CDR3 DNA: TGTGCCAGCAGTGGGACTAGCTTCACCTACGAGCAGTACTTC. As protein: CASSGTSFTYEQYF.